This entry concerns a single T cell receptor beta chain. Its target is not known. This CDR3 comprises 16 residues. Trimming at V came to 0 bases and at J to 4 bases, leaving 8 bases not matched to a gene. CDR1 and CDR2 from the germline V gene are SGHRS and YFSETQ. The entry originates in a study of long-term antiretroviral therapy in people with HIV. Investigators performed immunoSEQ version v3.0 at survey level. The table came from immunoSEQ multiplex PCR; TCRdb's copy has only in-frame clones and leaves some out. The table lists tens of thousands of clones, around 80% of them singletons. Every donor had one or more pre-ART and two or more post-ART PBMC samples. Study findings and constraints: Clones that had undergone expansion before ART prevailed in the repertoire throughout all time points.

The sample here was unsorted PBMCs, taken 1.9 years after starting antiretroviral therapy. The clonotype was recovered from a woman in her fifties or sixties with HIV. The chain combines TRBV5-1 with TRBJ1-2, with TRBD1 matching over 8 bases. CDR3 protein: CASSLAGRTGSYGYTF. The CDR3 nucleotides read TGCGCCAGCAGCTTGGCAGGGAGGACAGGGTCCTATGGCTACACCTTC.